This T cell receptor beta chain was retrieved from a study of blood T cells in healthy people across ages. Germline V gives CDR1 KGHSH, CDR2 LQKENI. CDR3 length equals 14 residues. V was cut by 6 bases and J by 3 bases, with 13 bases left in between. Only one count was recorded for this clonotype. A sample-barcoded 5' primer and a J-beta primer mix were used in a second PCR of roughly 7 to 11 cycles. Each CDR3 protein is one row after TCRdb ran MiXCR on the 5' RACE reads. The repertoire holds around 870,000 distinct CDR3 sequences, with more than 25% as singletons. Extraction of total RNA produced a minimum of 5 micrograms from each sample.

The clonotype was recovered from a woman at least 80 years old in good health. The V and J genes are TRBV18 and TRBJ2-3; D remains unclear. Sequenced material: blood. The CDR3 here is CASSHRAVTDTQYF. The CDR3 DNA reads TGTGCCAGCTCCCATCGGGCCGTAACAGATACGCAGTATTTT.